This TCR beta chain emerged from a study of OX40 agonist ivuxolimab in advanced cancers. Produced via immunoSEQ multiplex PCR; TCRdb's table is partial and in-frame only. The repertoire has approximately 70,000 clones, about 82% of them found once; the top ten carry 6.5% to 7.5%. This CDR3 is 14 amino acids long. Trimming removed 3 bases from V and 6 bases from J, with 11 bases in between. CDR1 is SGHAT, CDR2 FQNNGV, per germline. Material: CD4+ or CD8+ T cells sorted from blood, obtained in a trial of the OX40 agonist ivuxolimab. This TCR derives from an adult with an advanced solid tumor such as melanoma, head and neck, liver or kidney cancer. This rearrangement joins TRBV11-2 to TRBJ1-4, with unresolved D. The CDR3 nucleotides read TGTGCCAGCAGCTTGGGGTCCCTTGATGAAAAACTGTTTTTT. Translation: CASSLGSLDEKLFF.